This TCR beta chain derives from a study of blood T cell repertoires in COVID-19. Sequenced by immunoSEQ multiplex PCR; TCRdb stores in-frame clones only, minus some. The sample has about 500,000 clones, less than 90% seen once. CDR3 length: 16 amino acids. The germline CDR1 and CDR2 sequences are LNHDA and SQIVND (reference sequence). After removal of 7 bases from V and 3 bases from J, the junction contained 13 bases not matched to a gene. V gene TRBV19 combines with J gene TRBJ1-2; TRBD1 matches at 8 bases. This TCR came from a woman aged 45 to 65 with COVID-19, enrolled during active disease. Sequencing was carried out using peripheral blood. This CDR3 is CASTPWSRGRDYGYTF. The CDR3, as DNA: TGTGCCAGTACCCCGTGGAGCAGGGGGCGAGACTATGGCTACACCTTC. The whole variable domain, filled in from reference TRBV19 and TRBJ1-2, reads DGGITQSPKYLFRKEGQNVTLSCEQNLNHDAMYWYRQDPGQGLRLIYYSQIVNDFQKGDIAEGYSVSREKKESFPLTVTSAQKNPTAFYLCASTPWSRGRDYGYTFGSGTRLTVV.